Below are 28 T cell receptor beta chains sequenced from a single sample in a study of T cell changes during pregnancy in multiple sclerosis. Libraries were prepared by immunoSEQ multiplex PCR; TCRdb keeps only in-frame clonotypes and omits some of them. The table shows around 80,000 clones, with around 94% occurring only once. This specimen was peripheral blood, taken in the second trimester of pregnancy. All receptors derive from a female donor in good health, enrolled as a control in a pregnancy study.

This chain joins TRBV9 and TRBJ2-5; the D gene is possibly TRBD2 (5 bases). The CDR3 is 15 residues long. CDR1 and CDR2 from the germline V gene are SGDLS and YYNGEE. The V gene lost 3 bases and the J gene lost 3 bases, with 15 bases spanning the gap. The CDR3 loop is CASSAGTEREETQYF. CDR3 coding DNA: TGTGCCAGCAGCGCGGGAACAGAGAGGGAAGAGACCCAGTACTTC.

The V gene is TRBV4-2, the J gene TRBJ2-1, with D perhaps matching TRBD2 (5 bases). Trimming took 0 bases from V and 10 from J, leaving 16 bases between them. From germline, CDR1 is LGHNA and CDR2 YNFKEQ. CDR3 length equals 15 residues. CDR3 DNA: TGTGCCAGCAGCCAAGATCGGGGTCCAGAGCAAGAGCAGTTCTTC. It codes for CASSQDRGPEQEQFF.

This chain uses TRBV28 with TRBJ2-7; 8 positions match TRBD1. Germline V gene sequence: CDR1 MDHEN, CDR2 SYDVKM. The CDR3 extends over 14 amino acids. Trimming at V came to 5 bases and at J to 4 bases, leaving 7 bases not matched to a gene. The DNA of the CDR3 is TGTGCCAGCAGTAGGACAGGGTTAGGGTACGAGCAGTACTTC. It yields the protein CASSRTGLGYEQYF.

This rearrangement joins TRBV6-6 to TRBJ1-3; D possibly corresponds to TRBD1 (6 bases). The CDR3 runs to 16 residues. CDR1 and CDR2 from the germline V gene are MNHNY and SVGAGI (reference sequence). The germline V and J ends were trimmed by 0 bases and 0 bases, with 9 bases remaining between them. CDR3 protein: CASSYSLGGSGNTIYF. CDR3 nucleotide sequence: TGTGCCAGCAGTTACTCCTTAGGGGGCTCTGGAAACACCATATATTTT.

The J gene is TRBJ2-1, the V gene TRBV27, with 10 bases lining up with TRBD2. The germline V gene encodes CDR1 MNHEY and CDR2 SMNVEV (reference sequence). The junction had 8 bases not matched to a gene; V was cut back by 10 bases and J by 5 bases. This CDR3 has 14 amino acids. The CDR3 DNA reads TGTGCCACCAGAGCGGGAGGGGTCAACAATGAGCAGTTCTTC. Translating it yields CATRAGGVNNEQFF.

The chain employs TRBV28 and TRBJ1-2; 8 nucleotides match TRBD1. Germline CDR1 reads MDHEN; CDR2 reads SYDVKM. The CDR3 runs to 15 residues. The V and J ends lost 5 bases and 2 bases, in that order; junction bases with no gene match: 7. The CDR3 here is CASSLDRARNYGYTF. DNA of the CDR3: TGTGCCAGCAGTCTGGACAGGGCCAGGAACTATGGCTACACCTTC.

The chain combines TRBV2 with TRBJ2-2, with TRBD1 matching over 10 bases. This CDR3 has 16 amino acids. V was pared by 0 bases and J by 8 bases, with 6 bases of the junction left unmatched. CDR1 is SNHLY, CDR2 FYNNEI, per germline. The CDR3 is CASSEALTGGMGELFF. CDR3 in DNA: TGTGCCAGCAGTGAAGCGCTGACAGGGGGCATGGGGGAGCTGTTTTTT.

The chain recombines TRBV5-1 with TRBJ2-1; 7 positions match TRBD2. V shed 2 bases, J shed 3 bases, and the junction held 8 bases outside the gene matches. The germline V gene encodes CDR1 SGHRS and CDR2 YFSETQ. The length of the CDR3 is 16 residues. The CDR3 region is CASSFSTRGIYNEQFF. CDR3 bases: TGCGCCAGCAGCTTTAGTACGCGGGGGATCTACAATGAGCAGTTCTTC.

CDR3 nucleotides: TGTGCCAGCAGCGATAGACTAGCGGGAGGAGAGACCCAGTACTTC. It codes for CASSDRLAGGETQYF. The V call is TRBV5-4, the J call TRBJ2-5, with 13 positions matching TRBD2. The CDR3 runs to 15 residues. Germline trimming cut 4 bases from V and 4 bases from J; bases unmatched to any gene: 4. Germline V gene data show CDR1 as SGHNT and CDR2 as YYREEE (reference sequence).

The rearrangement joins TRBV5-1 to TRBJ1-4; D perhaps matches TRBD1 (6 bases). CDR1 is SGHRS, CDR2 YFSETQ, per germline. Trimming removed 0 bases at V and 5 bases at J, with 8 bases between. This CDR3 contains 14 residues. Written as DNA, the CDR3 is TGCGCCAGCAGCTTGGACAGGGACAATGAAAAACTGTTTTTT. This sequence encodes CASSLDRDNEKLFF.

The rearrangement joins TRBV21-1 to TRBJ2-7; TRBD1 was called by the table and not checked on the DNA. TRBV21-1 is tagged as a pseudogene. CDR3 length: 11 amino acids. CDR3 loop: CASPRSYEQYF. In DNA, the CDR3 is TGTGCCAGCCCCAGGTCCTACGAGCAGTACTTC.

This chain joins TRBV5-1 and TRBJ2-3; perhaps TRBD2 as D (6 bases). This CDR3 is built from 16 residues. CDR1 is SGHRS, CDR2 YFSETQ, per germline. V lost 5 bases, J lost 4 bases, and 20 bases lay in between. CDR3 protein: CASRRAPLGEADTQYF. For the CDR3, the DNA is TGCGCCAGCAGAAGGGCCCCATTGGGGGAGGCAGATACGCAGTATTTT.

This clone was seen just once. The CDR3 nucleotides read TGTGCCAGCAGCTTCTCGCTAGCGGGGGCCTACGAGCAGTACTTC. Protein sequence: CASSFSLAGAYEQYF. The gene calls are TRBV11-2 and TRBJ2-7; 10 bases fit TRBD2. Germline V CDR1 and CDR2: SGHAT, FQNNGV. The V and J ends lost 3 bases and 2 bases, in that order; junction bases with no gene match: 4. This CDR3 region has 15 residues.

V gene TRBV4-1 combines with J gene TRBJ1-5, with D unclear. The CDR3 runs 15 residues. Germline V gene sequence: CDR1 MGHRA, CDR2 YSYEKL. The V gene lost 4 bases and the J gene lost 7 bases, with 17 bases spanning the gap. Here the CDR3 reads CASSRSPAGIQPQHF. The DNA for the CDR3 is TGCGCCAGCAGCCGATCCCCGGCGGGGATCCAGCCCCAGCATTTT.

As to this clone: This same CDR3 is encoded by further DNA sequences in the sample. V gene TRBV2 combines with J gene TRBJ1-5; a weak D match, TRBD1 (5 bases). Germline CDR1 and CDR2: SNHLY and FYNNEI. V was trimmed by 6 bases and J by 0 bases, leaving 6 bases between them. This CDR3 contains 13 residues. CDR3 sequence reads: CASRGDSNQPQHF. The CDR3 nucleotides are TGTGCCAGCAGAGGGGATAGCAATCAGCCCCAGCATTTT.

This clone was seen only once. The CDR3 DNA reads as TGTGCCTGGAGCTGGACAGGGAAATTGACAGATACGCAGTATTTT. It encodes CAWSWTGKLTDTQYF. The chain is built from TRBV30 and TRBJ2-3, with 8 bases fitting TRBD1. The CDR3 runs 15 residues. Trimming cost V 3 bases and J 3 bases; bases outside gene matches: 8. From germline, CDR1 is GTSNPN and CDR2 SVGIG (reference sequence).

The chain carries TRBV5-1 and TRBJ1-1; no clear D gene. There are 11 residues in the CDR3. The germline gives CDR1 SGHRS, CDR2 YFSETQ. V was shortened by 2 bases and J by 6 bases, with 5 bases between the two germline ends. Here the CDR3 DNA reads TGCGCCAGCAGCTTTGGGCCTGAAGCTTTCTTT. Amino acid sequence: CASSFGPEAFF.

V gene TRBV13 combines with J gene TRBJ1-5; D is unresolved. The CDR3 runs 14 residues. In germline, CDR1 is PRHDT, CDR2 FYEKMQ (reference sequence). V shed 2 bases and J shed 0 bases, with 5 bases lying between them. CDR3 region: CASSLRDSNQPQHF. The CDR3 nucleotides are TGTGCCAGCAGCTTACGAGATAGCAATCAGCCCCAGCATTTT.

J is TRBJ2-7 and V is TRBV28, with 10 bases matching TRBD1. There are 14 residues in the CDR3. The trim removed 8 bases at V and 4 bases at J, leaving 8 bases unmatched. Germline CDR1 and CDR2: MDHEN and SYDVKM. This chain's CDR3 is CASYRQGAHYEQYF. The DNA of the CDR3 is TGTGCCAGCTACCGACAGGGGGCGCATTACGAGCAGTACTTC.

J is TRBJ2-4 and V is TRBV28, with TRBD1 identical over 8 bases. With 5 bases clipped from V and 4 bases from J, the junction kept 10 bases outside the gene matches. The germline V gene encodes CDR1 MDHEN and CDR2 SYDVKM. This CDR3 contains 16 residues. The DNA of the CDR3 is TGTGCCAGCAGTGCGTACGGGACAGGTCTTAAAAACATTCAGTACTTC. It encodes CASSAYGTGLKNIQYF.

This clone was seen once. J is TRBJ2-5 and V is TRBV21-1; no DNA check was done on the table's D call, TRBD2. TRBV21-1 is a pseudogene. The CDR3 sequence is 18 residues long. The CDR3 region has the DNA TGTGCCAGCAGCAAAGCTAGGGGACTAGCGGGAAAGAGAGAGACCCAGTACTTC. Translating gives CASSKARGLAGKRETQYF.

This chain links TRBV7-8 with TRBJ1-5; a possible D gene is TRBD1 (5 bases). The CDR3 loop spans 16 amino acids. Germline V gene sequence: CDR1 SGHVS, CDR2 FQNEAQ. Deletions cut 2 bases from V and 3 bases from J, with 14 bases between. Written as DNA, the CDR3 is TGTGCCAGCAGCTTACGTCCAGGGAATAACAATCAGCCCCAGCATTTT. It encodes CASSLRPGNNNQPQHF. Drawing the rest from reference TRBV7-8 and TRBJ1-5, the complete variable domain is GAGVSQSPRYKVAKRGQDVALRCDPISGHVSLFWYQQALGQGPEFLTYFQNEAQLDKSGLPSDRFFAERPEGSVSTLKIQRTQQEDSAVYLCASSLRPGNNNQPQHFGDGTRLSIL.

This clone was seen only once. This rearrangement joins TRBV2 to TRBJ1-5, with TRBD1 matching over 7 bases. CDR3 length equals 16 residues. CDR1 is SNHLY and CDR2 is FYNNEI in the germline V gene. V lost 5 bases to trimming and J lost 0 bases; unmatched junction nucleotides: 7. The CDR3 is CASSLGGQLSNQPQHF. Written as DNA, the CDR3 is TGTGCCAGCAGTCTGGGGGGACAGCTTAGCAATCAGCCCCAGCATTTT.

The chain is built from TRBV5-1 and TRBJ2-1; D may be TRBD2 (5 bases). Trimming pared 4 bases from V and 8 bases from J, leaving 19 bases between. There are 15 residues in the CDR3. In germline, CDR1 is SGHRS, CDR2 YFSETQ. CDR3 loop: CASSMRDLVSDEQFF. DNA for the CDR3: TGCGCCAGCAGCATGAGGGATTTGGTTAGCGATGAGCAGTTCTTC.

The CDR3, as DNA: TGTGCCAGTGCGAGTAGGGGGTCGACTAATGAAAAACTGTTTTTT. Encoded protein: CASASRGSTNEKLFF. V is TRBV19 and J is TRBJ1-4; the D gene is possibly TRBD1 (6 bases). This CDR3 region has 15 residues. Trimming shortened V by 8 bases and J by 2 bases, and 15 bases separated the two germline ends. Germline V lookup: CDR1 LNHDA, CDR2 SQIVND (reference sequence). Variable domain in full (rest from reference TRBV19 and TRBJ1-4): DGGITQSPKYLFRKEGQNVTLSCEQNLNHDAMYWYRQDPGQGLRLIYYSQIVNDFQKGDIAEGYSVSREKKESFPLTVTSAQKNPTAFYLCASASRGSTNEKLFFGSGTQLSVL.

The chain combines TRBV7-9 with TRBJ2-2; perhaps TRBD1 as D (5 bases). The CDR3 spans 14 residues. With 5 bases removed from V and 3 bases from J, the gap between germline ends came to 10 bases. CDR1 and CDR2 from the germline V gene are SEHNR and FQNEAQ (reference sequence). The CDR3 is CASSLRTYTGELFF. DNA for the CDR3: TGTGCCAGCAGCCTCCGGACATACACCGGGGAGCTGTTTTTT.

The V and J genes are TRBV5-5 and TRBJ2-5; D call uncertain. The CDR3 totals 13 residues. Trimming pared 2 bases from V and 2 bases from J, leaving 7 bases between. Germline CDR1 reads SGHKS; CDR2 reads YYEKEE (reference sequence). The DNA of the CDR3 is TGTGCCAGCAGCTTACTTCGGCAAGAGACCCAGTACTTC. Translation gives CASSLLRQETQYF.

The chain recombines TRBV6-1 with TRBJ2-7; 11 positions match TRBD1. The CDR3 contains 14 residues. The germline V gene has CDR1 MNHNS and CDR2 SASEGT. V dropped 5 bases and J dropped 4; count of bases not matched to a gene: 4. The CDR3 DNA is TGTGCCAGCAGTCCGGGACAGGGGGTGTACGAGCAGTACTTC. Translation: CASSPGQGVYEQYF.